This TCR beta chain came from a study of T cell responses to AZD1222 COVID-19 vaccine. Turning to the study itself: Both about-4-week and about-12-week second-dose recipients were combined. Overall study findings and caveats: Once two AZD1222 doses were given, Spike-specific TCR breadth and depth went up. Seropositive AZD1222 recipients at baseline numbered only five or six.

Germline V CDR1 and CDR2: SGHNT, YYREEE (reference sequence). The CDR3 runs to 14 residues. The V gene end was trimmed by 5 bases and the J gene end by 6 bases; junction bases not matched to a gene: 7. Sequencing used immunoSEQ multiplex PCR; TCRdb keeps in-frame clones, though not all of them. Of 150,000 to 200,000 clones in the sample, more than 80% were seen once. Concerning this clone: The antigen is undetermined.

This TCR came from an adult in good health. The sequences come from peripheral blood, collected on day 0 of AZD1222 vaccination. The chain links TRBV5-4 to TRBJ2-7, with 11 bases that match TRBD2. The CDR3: CASRYSGRDLEQYF. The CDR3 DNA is TGTGCCAGCAGATATAGCGGGAGGGATCTCGAGCAGTACTTC.